The 26 T cell receptor beta chains below all came from one sample that was sequenced in a study of T cell responses to AZD1222 COVID-19 vaccine. Profiling relied on immunoSEQ multiplex PCR, and the TCRdb table lists in-frame clones only, not all of them. The sample lists roughly 110,000 clones; around 88% were seen once. Material: peripheral blood, obtained 28 days after the second AZD1222 dose. The origin of the receptors is an adult who received the AZD1222 COVID-19 vaccine.

The rearrangement links TRBV2 to TRBJ1-2; D remains unclear. CDR3 length: 13 amino acids. CDR1 is SNHLY and CDR2 is FYNNEI in the germline V gene. V was pared by 4 bases and J by 8 bases, with 14 bases between. The CDR3: CASSVASPRGYTF. The CDR3 nucleotides are TGTGCCAGCAGTGTGGCGTCGCCGCGGGGCTACACCTTC.

The CDR3 DNA reads TGTGCCAGCAGCCAAGGGATGGGGGGGCTCACTGAAGCTTTCTTT. It yields the protein CASSQGMGGLTEAFF. The chain is built from TRBV14 and TRBJ1-1; TRBD1 is a possible D gene (6 bases). The V end lost 1 base, the J end lost 4 bases, and 13 bases lay between the germline ends. The CDR3 consists of 15 residues. In germline, CDR1 is SGHDN, CDR2 FVKESK.

With regard to this clone: Other DNA sequences in this specimen translate into the identical CDR3. The CDR3 loop reads CASSRQNEQFF. CDR3 coding DNA: TGTGCCAGCAGCAGACAGAATGAGCAGTTCTTC. V and J are TRBV6-2 or TRBV6-3 and TRBJ2-1, with D possibly matching TRBD1 (5 bases). The ends were cut back, 6 bases at V and 7 bases at J, with 7 bases in the middle. The V gene's germline CDR1 is MNHEY and CDR2 SVGEGT. The CDR3 has 11 amino acids.

This clone was counted a single time. This sequence joins TRBV9 and TRBJ2-7, with D possibly called TRBD1 or TRBD2 (5 bases each). Germline V gene data show CDR1 as SGDLS and CDR2 as YYNGEE. V lost 1 base, J lost 4 bases, and 18 bases lay in between. The CDR3 extends over 16 amino acids. The CDR3 loop reads CASSVNGAAKPYEQYF. The CDR3 nucleotides read TGTGCCAGCAGCGTAAACGGGGCAGCCAAACCATACGAGCAGTACTTC. Variable domain in full (rest from reference TRBV9 and TRBJ2-7): DSGVTQTPKHLITATGQRVTLRCSPRSGDLSVYWYQQSLDQGLQFLIQYYNGEERAKGNILERFSAQQFPDLHSELNLSSLELGDSALYFCASSVNGAAKPYEQYFGPGTRLTVT.

V gene TRBV3-1 (or the pseudogene TRBV3-2) combines with J gene TRBJ1-4, with D possibly matching TRBD1 (5 bases). The CDR3 is made up of 15 amino acids. V shed 2 bases and J shed 8 bases, with 15 bases lying between them. Germline V CDR1 and CDR2: LGHDT, YNNKEL (reference sequence). The CDR3 here is CASSQSIGGYEKLFF. The DNA for the CDR3 is TGTGCCAGCAGCCAAAGTATTGGGGGATACGAAAAACTGTTTTTT.

The chain employs TRBV5-1 and TRBJ2-4; a possible D gene is TRBD2 (6 bases). With 4 bases removed from V and 0 bases from J, the gap between germline ends came to 14 bases. Germline V gene lookup returns CDR1 SGHRS and CDR2 YFSETQ. This CDR3 has 16 residues. Here the CDR3 DNA reads TGCGCCAGCAGCCCGGACGGGGGAATAGCCAAAAACATTCAGTACTTC. Amino acids: CASSPDGGIAKNIQYF.

This clone was detected only once. The chain employs TRBV3-1 (or the pseudogene TRBV3-2) and TRBJ2-3, with D possibly being TRBD1 (5 bases). CDR1 and CDR2 from the germline V gene are LGHDT and YNNKEL (reference sequence). The CDR3 sequence is 12 residues long. Trimming cost V 3 bases and J 6 bases, with 7 bases left between them. CDR3 sequence: CASSHRVDTQYF. DNA of the CDR3: TGTGCCAGCAGCCACAGGGTGGATACGCAGTATTTT.

This chain joins TRBV15 and TRBJ2-3; weak D call: TRBD2 (7 bases). The CDR3 runs to 17 residues. Germline V CDR1 and CDR2: LNHNV, YYDKDF (reference sequence). Trimming stripped 1 base from V and 0 bases from J, with 14 bases between. The CDR3 DNA follows: TGTGCCACCAGCAGAGCAGCCGGGGGGCCAAGCACAGATACGCAGTATTTT. It specifies CATSRAAGGPSTDTQYF.

This chain connects TRBV7-3 to TRBJ1-1, with a tentative D call TRBD1 (6 bases). This CDR3 has 14 residues. Germline CDR1 and CDR2: SGHTA and FQGTGA. V was clipped by 5 bases and J by 3 bases, with 13 bases between them. In nucleotides, the CDR3 is TGTGCCAGCAGCCCGGGGGGGCCCCACACTGAAGCTTTCTTT. It specifies CASSPGGPHTEAFF.

The V and J genes are TRBV19 and TRBJ2-7; 10 nucleotides line up with TRBD1. The CDR3 contains 14 residues. Germline V lookup: CDR1 LNHDA, CDR2 SQIVND (reference sequence). V was clipped by 3 bases and J by 5 bases; unmatched bases: 4. Here the CDR3 DNA reads TGTGCCAGTAGTATTGACAGGGGGCGGAACGAGCAGTACTTC. This encodes CASSIDRGRNEQYF. The whole variable domain, remainder taken from reference TRBV19 and TRBJ2-7, is DGGITQSPKYLFRKEGQNVTLSCEQNLNHDAMYWYRQDPGQGLRLIYYSQIVNDFQKGDIAEGYSVSREKKESFPLTVTSAQKNPTAFYLCASSIDRGRNEQYFGPGTRLTVT.

The chain carries TRBV15 and TRBJ1-1; tentatively, D is TRBD1 (6 bases). The germline V and J ends were trimmed by 7 bases and 5 bases, with 20 bases remaining between them. There are 15 residues in the CDR3. Germline V gives CDR1 LNHNV, CDR2 YYDKDF (reference sequence). CDR3 residues: CATTRDGRGDTEAFF. CDR3 bases: TGTGCCACCACTAGGGATGGCAGGGGCGATACTGAAGCTTTCTTT.

The gene calls are TRBV5-1 and TRBJ1-3; D not resolved. Germline CDR1 and CDR2: SGHRS and YFSETQ. V shed 0 bases and J shed 0 bases, with 10 bases lying between them. The CDR3 totals 16 residues. The CDR3 region has the DNA TGCGCCAGCAGCTTGGATCCGGGGAGCTCTGGAAACACCATATATTTT. Translation: CASSLDPGSSGNTIYF.

This clone was detected only a few times. The chain combines TRBV6-2 or TRBV6-3 with TRBJ1-1, with 10 bases aligning to TRBD1. The CDR3 is made up of 14 amino acids. Germline V lookup: CDR1 MNHEY, CDR2 SVGEGT. J lost 3 bases, V lost 5 bases, and 3 bases had no gene match. CDR3 nucleotide sequence: TGTGCCAGCAGTGACAGGGGGCCGTACACTGAAGCTTTCTTT. Amino acids: CASSDRGPYTEAFF.

This clone was seen once. This chain joins TRBV18 and TRBJ1-4, with D maybe TRBD1 (5 bases). Trimming took off 0 bases at V and 8 bases at J, with 13 bases between the two ends. The CDR3 runs to 15 residues. Germline loops: CDR1 KGHSH, CDR2 LQKENI. DNA for the CDR3: TGTGCCAGCTCACCACCGGGCGGTGAGGGGGAAAAACTGTTTTTT. It codes for CASSPPGGEGEKLFF.

CDR3 sequence (DNA): TGTGCCAGCAGTGAGTCGGGCACTGAAGCTTTCTTT. As protein: CASSESGTEAFF. The V gene is TRBV2, the J gene TRBJ1-1, with D hard to call. Per the germline V gene, CDR1 is SNHLY and CDR2 is FYNNEI. Trimming removed 3 bases at V and 4 bases at J, with 6 bases between. CDR3 length: 12 amino acids.

The rearrangement joins TRBV9 to TRBJ1-1; D not certain. The CDR3 is 15 residues long. Deletions cut 4 bases from V and 0 bases from J, with 13 bases between. CDR1 is SGDLS, CDR2 YYNGEE, per germline. CDR3 in amino acids: CASSPRLGVNTEAFF. The CDR3 DNA is TGTGCCAGCAGCCCCCGATTGGGCGTGAACACTGAAGCTTTCTTT.

The rearrangement uses TRBV6-5 and TRBJ2-1; D is unclear. The CDR3 extends over 13 amino acids. Germline-derived CDR1 and CDR2 are MNHEY and SVGAGI. V lost 7 bases and J 10 bases, leaving 17 bases between the germline ends. The CDR3 DNA is TGTGCCAGCAACCTCGACTCTTTCGGGGAGCAGTTCTTC. It yields the protein CASNLDSFGEQFF.

The V call is TRBV7-2, the J call TRBJ2-1; TRBD2 agrees at 8 bases. The V segment lost 5 bases and the J segment 6 bases; nucleotides outside the gene matches: 15. CDR3 length: 17 residues. Germline assignment: CDR1 SGHTA and CDR2 FQGNSA. The CDR3 nucleotides read TGTGCCAGCAGCCATGGACTAGCCACGACCGGTCTCAATGAGCAGTTCTTC. Its translation: CASSHGLATTGLNEQFF.

This clone was counted once. The V gene is TRBV2, the J gene TRBJ1-2; TRBD1 agrees at 10 bases. V lost 10 bases to trimming and J lost 5 bases; unmatched junction nucleotides: 10. Germline-derived CDR1 and CDR2 are SNHLY and FYNNEI. The CDR3 consists of 14 residues. The DNA of the CDR3 is TGTGCCACAGCAGAGGACAGGGGGGGTTATGGCTACACCTTC. Translating gives CATAEDRGGYGYTF.

The sample holds one count of this clone. This rearrangement joins TRBV7-8 to TRBJ1-6; TRBD1 matches 9 bases. Germline CDR1 SGHVS, CDR2 FQNEAQ. Trimming cost V 5 bases and J 9 bases; bases outside gene matches: 5. This CDR3 is 14 amino acids long. CDR3 nucleotides: TGTGCCAGCAGCGAAACAGGGGGCGGTTCACCCCTCCACTTT. Translation: CASSETGGGSPLHF. The whole variable domain, filled in from reference TRBV7-8 and TRBJ1-6, reads GAGVSQSPRYKVAKRGQDVALRCDPISGHVSLFWYQQALGQGPEFLTYFQNEAQLDKSGLPSDRFFAERPEGSVSTLKIQRTQQEDSAVYLCASSETGGGSPLHFGNGTRLTVT.

This clone was observed a single time. The chain combines TRBV19 with TRBJ1-2; no definite D call. The germline V gene has CDR1 LNHDA and CDR2 SQIVND (reference sequence). The CDR3 length is 10 residues. The germline V and J ends were trimmed by 3 bases and 7 bases, with 3 bases remaining between them. This CDR3 is CASSIPGYTF. DNA of the CDR3: TGTGCCAGTAGTATTCCTGGCTACACCTTC.

The genes are TRBV6-2 or TRBV6-3 and TRBJ1-5; D unresolved. The germline V gene encodes CDR1 MNHEY and CDR2 SVGEGT. The CDR3 has 13 amino acids. V gave up 6 bases and J gave up 0 bases, with 6 bases separating them. This CDR3 is CASSRNSNQPQHF. The CDR3, as DNA: TGTGCCAGCAGCAGAAATAGCAATCAGCCCCAGCATTTT.

The chain combines TRBV12-5 with TRBJ1-3; D unresolved. Between the trimmed V and J ends, which lost 8 bases and 0 bases, there was a span of 8 bases. The germline gives CDR1 LGHNT, CDR2 FRNRAP. The CDR3 totals 13 residues. CDR3 sequence reads: CASNKGSGNTIYF. The CDR3 bases are TGTGCTAGTAACAAAGGCTCTGGAAACACCATATATTTT. Full variable domain (rest looked up from reference TRBV12-5 and TRBJ1-3): DARVTQTPRHKVTEMGQEVTMRCQPILGHNTVFWYRQTMMQGLELLAYFRNRAPLDDSGMPKDRFSAEMPDATLATLKIQPSEPRDSAVYFCASNKGSGNTIYFGEGSWLTVV.

The chain carries TRBV13 and TRBJ2-7, with D perhaps assigned TRBD1 or TRBD2 (5 bases each). V was trimmed by 5 bases and J by 3 bases, leaving 14 bases between them. The V gene's germline CDR1 is PRHDT and CDR2 FYEKMQ (reference sequence). The CDR3 length is 14 residues. In nucleotides, the CDR3 is TGTGCCAGCAGCCCACGGGACCCGAACTACGAGCAGTACTTC. Amino acids: CASSPRDPNYEQYF.

This chain links TRBV5-4 with TRBJ2-2, with 10 bases fitting TRBD1. V lost 4 bases, J lost 6 bases, and 6 bases stayed unmatched. Germline CDR1 is SGHNT and CDR2 is YYREEE (reference sequence). CDR3 length: 15 residues. The CDR3 DNA reads TGTGCCAGCAGCACGACCGGGACAGGGGCCGGGGAGCTGTTTTTT. It specifies CASSTTGTGAGELFF.

The V and J genes are TRBV18 and TRBJ1-2; 9 nucleotides line up with TRBD1. V was pared by 2 bases and J by 4 bases, with 8 bases of the junction left unmatched. CDR1 and CDR2 (germline): KGHSH, LQKENI. CDR3 size: 16 residues. The CDR3 sequence is CASSPAHTGGSYGYTF. In DNA, the CDR3 is TGTGCCAGCTCACCAGCCCATACAGGGGGCTCCTATGGCTACACCTTC.